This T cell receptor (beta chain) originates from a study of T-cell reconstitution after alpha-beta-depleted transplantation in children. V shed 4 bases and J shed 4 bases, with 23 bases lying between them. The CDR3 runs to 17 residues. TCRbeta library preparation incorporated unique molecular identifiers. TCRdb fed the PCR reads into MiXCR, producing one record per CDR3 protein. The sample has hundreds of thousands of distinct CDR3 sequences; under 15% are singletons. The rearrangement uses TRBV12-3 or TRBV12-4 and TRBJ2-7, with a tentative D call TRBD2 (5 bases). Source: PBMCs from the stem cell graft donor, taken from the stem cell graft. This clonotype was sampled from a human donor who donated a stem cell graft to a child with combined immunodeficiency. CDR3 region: CASSSGYDPAVSYEQYF. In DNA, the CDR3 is TGTGCCAGCAGTTCCGGATACGATCCAGCGGTATCATACGAGCAGTACTTC.